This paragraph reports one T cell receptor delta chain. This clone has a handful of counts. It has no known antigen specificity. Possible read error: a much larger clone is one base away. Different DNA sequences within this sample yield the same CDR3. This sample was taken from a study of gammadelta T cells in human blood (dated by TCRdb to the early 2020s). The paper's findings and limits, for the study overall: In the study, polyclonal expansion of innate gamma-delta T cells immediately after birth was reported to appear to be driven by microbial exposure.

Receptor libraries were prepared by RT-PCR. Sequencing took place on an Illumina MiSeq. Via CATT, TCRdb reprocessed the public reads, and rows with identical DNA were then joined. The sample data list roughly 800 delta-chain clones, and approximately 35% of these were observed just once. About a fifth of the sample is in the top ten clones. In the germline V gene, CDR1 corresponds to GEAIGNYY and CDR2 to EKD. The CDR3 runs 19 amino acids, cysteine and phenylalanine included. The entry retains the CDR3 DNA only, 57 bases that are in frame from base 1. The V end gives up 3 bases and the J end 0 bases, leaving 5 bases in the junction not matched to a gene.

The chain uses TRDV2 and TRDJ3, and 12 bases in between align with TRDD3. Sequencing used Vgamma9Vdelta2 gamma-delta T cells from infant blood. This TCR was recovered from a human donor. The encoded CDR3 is CACDVLGDTRSWDTRQMFF. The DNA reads TGTGCCTGTGACGTGCTGGGGGATACGCGCTCCTGGGACACCCGACAGATGTTTTTC.